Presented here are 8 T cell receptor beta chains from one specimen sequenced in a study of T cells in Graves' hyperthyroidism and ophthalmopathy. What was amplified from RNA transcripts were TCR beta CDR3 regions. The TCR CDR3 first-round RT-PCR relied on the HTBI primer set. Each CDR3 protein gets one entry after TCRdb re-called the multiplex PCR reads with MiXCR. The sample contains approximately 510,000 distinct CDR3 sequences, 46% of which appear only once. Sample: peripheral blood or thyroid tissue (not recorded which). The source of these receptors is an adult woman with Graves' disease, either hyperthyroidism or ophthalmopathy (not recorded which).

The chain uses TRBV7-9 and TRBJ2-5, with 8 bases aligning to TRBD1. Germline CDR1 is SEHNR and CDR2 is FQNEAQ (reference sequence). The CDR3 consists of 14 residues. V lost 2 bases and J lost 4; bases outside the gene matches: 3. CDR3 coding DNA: TGTGCCAGCAGCTTAACAGGGGGATCAGAGACCCAGTACTTC. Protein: CASSLTGGSETQYF.

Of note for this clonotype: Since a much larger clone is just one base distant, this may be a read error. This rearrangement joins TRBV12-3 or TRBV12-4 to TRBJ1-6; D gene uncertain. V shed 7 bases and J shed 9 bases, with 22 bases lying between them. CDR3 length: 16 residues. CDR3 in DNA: TGTGCCAGCACCTATGGGTCCATCAATTCAGGTTCACCCCTCCACTTT. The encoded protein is CASTYGSINSGSPLHF.

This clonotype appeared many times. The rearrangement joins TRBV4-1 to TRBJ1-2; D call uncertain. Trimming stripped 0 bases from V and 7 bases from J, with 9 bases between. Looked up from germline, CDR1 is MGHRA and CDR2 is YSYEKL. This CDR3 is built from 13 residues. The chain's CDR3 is CASSQDVSRGYTF. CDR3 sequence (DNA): TGCGCCAGCAGCCAAGATGTATCCCGTGGCTACACCTTC.

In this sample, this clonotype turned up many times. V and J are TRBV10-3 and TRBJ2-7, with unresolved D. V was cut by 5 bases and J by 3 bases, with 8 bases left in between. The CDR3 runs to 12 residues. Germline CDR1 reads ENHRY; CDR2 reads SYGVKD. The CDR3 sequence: CAISSLGYEQYF. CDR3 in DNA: TGTGCCATCAGTTCACTGGGCTACGAGCAGTACTTC.

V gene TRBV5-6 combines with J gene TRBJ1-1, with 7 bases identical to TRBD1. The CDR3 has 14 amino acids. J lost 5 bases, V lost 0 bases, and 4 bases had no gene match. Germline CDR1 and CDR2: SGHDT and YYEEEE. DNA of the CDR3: TGTGCCAGCAGCTTGGTTACAGGGGTTACTGAAGCTTTCTTT. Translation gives CASSLVTGVTEAFF.

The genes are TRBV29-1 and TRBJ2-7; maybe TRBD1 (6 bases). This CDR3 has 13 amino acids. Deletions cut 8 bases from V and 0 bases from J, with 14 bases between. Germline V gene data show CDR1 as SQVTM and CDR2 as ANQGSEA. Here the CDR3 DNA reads TGCAGCCCGCCCCAGGGGAGCTCCTACGAGCAGTACTTC. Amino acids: CSPPQGSSYEQYF.

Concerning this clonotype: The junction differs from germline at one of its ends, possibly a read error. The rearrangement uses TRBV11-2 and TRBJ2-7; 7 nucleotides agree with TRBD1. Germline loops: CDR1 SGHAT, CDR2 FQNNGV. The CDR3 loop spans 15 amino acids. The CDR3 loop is CAGSLRDSLTYEQYF. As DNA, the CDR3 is TGTGCCGGCAGCTTAAGGGACAGCCTAACCTACGAGCAGTACTTC.

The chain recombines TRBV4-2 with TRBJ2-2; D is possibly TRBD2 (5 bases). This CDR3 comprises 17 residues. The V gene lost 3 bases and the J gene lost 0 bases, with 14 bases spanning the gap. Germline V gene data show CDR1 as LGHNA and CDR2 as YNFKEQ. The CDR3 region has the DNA TGTGCCAGCAGCCACCACCGGACTCGCCCGAACACCGGGGAGCTGTTTTTT. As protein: CASSHHRTRPNTGELFF.